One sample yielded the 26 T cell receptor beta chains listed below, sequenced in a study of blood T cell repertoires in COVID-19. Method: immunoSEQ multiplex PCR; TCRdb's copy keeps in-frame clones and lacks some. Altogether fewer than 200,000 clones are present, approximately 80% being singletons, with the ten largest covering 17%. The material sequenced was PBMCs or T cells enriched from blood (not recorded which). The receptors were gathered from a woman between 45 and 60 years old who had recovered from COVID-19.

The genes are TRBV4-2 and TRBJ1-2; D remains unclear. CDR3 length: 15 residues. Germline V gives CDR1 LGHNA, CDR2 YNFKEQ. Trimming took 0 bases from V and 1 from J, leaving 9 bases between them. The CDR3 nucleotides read TGTGCCAGCAGCCAAGATAAAAACGGTAACTATGGCTACACCTTC. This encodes CASSQDKNGNYGYTF.

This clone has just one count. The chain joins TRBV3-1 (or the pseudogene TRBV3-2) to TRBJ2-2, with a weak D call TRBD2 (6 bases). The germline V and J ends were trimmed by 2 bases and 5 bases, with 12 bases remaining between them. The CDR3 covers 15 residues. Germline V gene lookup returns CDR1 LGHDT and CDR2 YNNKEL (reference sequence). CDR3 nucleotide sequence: TGTGCCAGCAGCCAAATCGGGAGTAGGACCGGGGAGCTGTTTTTT. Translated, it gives CASSQIGSRTGELFF.

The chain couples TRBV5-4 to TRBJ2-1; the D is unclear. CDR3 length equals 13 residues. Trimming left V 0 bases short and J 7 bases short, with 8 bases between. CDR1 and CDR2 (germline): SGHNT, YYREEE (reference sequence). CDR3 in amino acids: CASSLVGSNEQFF. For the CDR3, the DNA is TGTGCCAGCAGCTTGGTCGGTTCTAATGAGCAGTTCTTC. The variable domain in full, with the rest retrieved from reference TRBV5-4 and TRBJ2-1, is ETGVTQSPTHLIKTRGQQVTLRCSSQSGHNTVSWYQQALGQGPQFIFQYYREEENGRGNFPPRFSGLQFPNYSSELNVNALELDDSALYLCASSLVGSNEQFFGPGTRLTVL.

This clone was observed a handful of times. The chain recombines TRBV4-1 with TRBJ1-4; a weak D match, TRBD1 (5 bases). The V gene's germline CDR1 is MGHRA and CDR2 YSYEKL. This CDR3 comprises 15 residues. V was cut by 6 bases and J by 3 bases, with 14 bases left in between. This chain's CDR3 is CASSITWGANEKLFF. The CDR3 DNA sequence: TGCGCCAGCAGTATCACTTGGGGGGCTAATGAAAAACTGTTTTTT.

CDR3 sequence: CASSLPRTSGRLDTQYF. CDR3 nucleotides: TGTGCCAGCAGCTTACCTAGGACTAGCGGGAGGTTAGATACGCAGTATTTT. The V call is TRBV5-8, the J call TRBJ2-3, with 14 nucleotides matching TRBD2. V shed 2 bases, J shed 5 bases, and the junction held 7 bases outside the gene matches. Germline values: CDR1 SGHTS, CDR2 YDEGEE. CDR3 length: 17 amino acids.

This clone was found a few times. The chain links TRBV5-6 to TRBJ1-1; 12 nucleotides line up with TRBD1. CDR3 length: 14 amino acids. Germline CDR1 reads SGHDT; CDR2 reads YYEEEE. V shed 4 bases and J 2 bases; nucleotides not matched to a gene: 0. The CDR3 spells CASSGTGGNTEAFF. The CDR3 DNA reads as TGTGCCAGCAGCGGGACAGGGGGCAACACTGAAGCTTTCTTT.

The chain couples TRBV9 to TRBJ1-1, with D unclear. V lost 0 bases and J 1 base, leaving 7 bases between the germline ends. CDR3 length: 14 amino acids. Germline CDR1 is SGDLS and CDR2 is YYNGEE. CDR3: CASSVEHKNTEAFF. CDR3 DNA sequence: TGTGCCAGCAGCGTAGAACACAAGAACACTGAAGCTTTCTTT. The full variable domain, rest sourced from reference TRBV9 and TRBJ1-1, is DSGVTQTPKHLITATGQRVTLRCSPRSGDLSVYWYQQSLDQGLQFLIQYYNGEERAKGNILERFSAQQFPDLHSELNLSSLELGDSALYFCASSVEHKNTEAFFGQGTRLTVV.

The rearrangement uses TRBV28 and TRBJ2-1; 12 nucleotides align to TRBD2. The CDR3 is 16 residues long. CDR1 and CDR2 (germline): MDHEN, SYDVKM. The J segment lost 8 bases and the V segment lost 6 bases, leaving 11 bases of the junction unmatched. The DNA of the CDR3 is TGTGCCAGCAGGCACCGACTAGCGGGAGAGGTCCATGAGCAGTTCTTC. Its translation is CASRHRLAGEVHEQFF.

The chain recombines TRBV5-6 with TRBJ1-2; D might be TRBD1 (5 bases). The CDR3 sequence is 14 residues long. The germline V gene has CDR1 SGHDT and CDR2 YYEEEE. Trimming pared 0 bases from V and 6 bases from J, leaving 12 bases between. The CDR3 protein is CASSLASQGDGYTF. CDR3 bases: TGTGCCAGCAGCTTGGCGAGTCAGGGCGATGGCTACACCTTC.

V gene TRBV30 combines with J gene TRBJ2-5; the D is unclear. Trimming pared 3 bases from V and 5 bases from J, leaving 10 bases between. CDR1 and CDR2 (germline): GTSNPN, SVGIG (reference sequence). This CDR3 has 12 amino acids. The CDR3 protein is CAWRSSGETQYF. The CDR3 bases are TGTGCCTGGAGGTCCTCCGGGGAGACCCAGTACTTC.

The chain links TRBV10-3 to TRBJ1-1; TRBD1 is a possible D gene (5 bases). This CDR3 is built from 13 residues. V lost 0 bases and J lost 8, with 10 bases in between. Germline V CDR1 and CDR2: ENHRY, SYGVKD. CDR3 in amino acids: CAISESDTREAFF. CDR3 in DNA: TGTGCCATCAGTGAGTCGGACACCCGAGAAGCTTTCTTT.

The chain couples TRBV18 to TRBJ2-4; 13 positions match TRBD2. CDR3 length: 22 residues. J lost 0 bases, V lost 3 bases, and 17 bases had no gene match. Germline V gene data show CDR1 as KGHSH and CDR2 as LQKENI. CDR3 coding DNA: TGTGCCAGCTCACCCCGTCTCACCGGGACTAGCGGGGCGAGCGGAGCCAAAAACATTCAGTACTTC. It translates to CASSPRLTGTSGASGAKNIQYF.

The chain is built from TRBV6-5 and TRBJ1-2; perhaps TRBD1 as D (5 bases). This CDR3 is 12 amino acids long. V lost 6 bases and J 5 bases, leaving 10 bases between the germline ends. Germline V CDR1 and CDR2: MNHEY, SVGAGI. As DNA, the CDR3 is TGTGCCAGCAGCCCCCGGGGGTATGGCTACACCTTC. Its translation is CASSPRGYGYTF.

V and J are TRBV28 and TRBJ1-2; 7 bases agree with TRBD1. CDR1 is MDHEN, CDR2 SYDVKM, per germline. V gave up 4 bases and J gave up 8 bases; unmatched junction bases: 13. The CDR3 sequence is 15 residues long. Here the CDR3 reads CASSSPGQARGGYTF. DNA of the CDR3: TGTGCCAGCAGTTCTCCTGGACAGGCCCGGGGGGGCTACACCTTC.

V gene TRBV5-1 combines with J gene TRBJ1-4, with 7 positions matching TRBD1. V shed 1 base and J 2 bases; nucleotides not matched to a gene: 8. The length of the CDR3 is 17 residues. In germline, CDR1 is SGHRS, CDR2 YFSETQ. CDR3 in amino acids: CASSLSPSTGTNEKLFF. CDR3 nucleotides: TGCGCCAGCAGCTTGAGTCCCTCGACAGGGACTAATGAAAAACTGTTTTTT.

CDR3 sequence reads: CASSYQGLTDTQYF. CDR3 in DNA: TGTGCCAGCAGTTACCAGGGACTCACAGATACGCAGTATTTT. The genes are TRBV2 and TRBJ2-3; TRBD2 might be the D (6 bases). The CDR3 spans 14 residues. Germline lookup yields CDR1 SNHLY and CDR2 FYNNEI. V lost 5 bases and J lost 2, with 11 bases in between.

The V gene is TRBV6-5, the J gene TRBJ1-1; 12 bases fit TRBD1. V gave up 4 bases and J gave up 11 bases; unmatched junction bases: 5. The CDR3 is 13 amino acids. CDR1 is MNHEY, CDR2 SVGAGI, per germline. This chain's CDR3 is CASSWGQGAAAFF. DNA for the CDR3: TGTGCCAGCAGTTGGGGACAGGGGGCAGCGGCTTTCTTT.

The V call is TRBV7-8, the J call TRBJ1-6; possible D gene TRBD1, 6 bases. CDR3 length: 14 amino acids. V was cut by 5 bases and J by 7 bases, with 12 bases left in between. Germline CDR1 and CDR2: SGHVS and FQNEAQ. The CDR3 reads CASSASRGNSPLHF. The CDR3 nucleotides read TGTGCCAGCAGCGCCTCGAGGGGGAATTCACCCCTCCACTTT.

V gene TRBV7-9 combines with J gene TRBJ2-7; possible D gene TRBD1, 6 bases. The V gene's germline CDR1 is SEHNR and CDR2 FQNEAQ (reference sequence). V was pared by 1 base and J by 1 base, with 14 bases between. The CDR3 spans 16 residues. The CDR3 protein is CASSLVPGQGSYEQYF. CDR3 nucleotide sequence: TGTGCCAGCAGCTTAGTCCCAGGGCAGGGGTCCTACGAGCAGTACTTC.

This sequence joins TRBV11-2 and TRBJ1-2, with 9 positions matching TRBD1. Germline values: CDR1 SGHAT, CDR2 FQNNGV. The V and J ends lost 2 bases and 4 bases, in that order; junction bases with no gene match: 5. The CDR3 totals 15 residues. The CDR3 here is CASSLRGQGFYGYTF. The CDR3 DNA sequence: TGTGCCAGCAGCTTAAGGGGACAGGGCTTCTATGGCTACACCTTC.

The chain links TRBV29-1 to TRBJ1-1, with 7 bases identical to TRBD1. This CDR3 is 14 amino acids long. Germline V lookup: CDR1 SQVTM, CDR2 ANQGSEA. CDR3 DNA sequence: TGCAGTGCCGGGACAGCCTCGATGAACACTGAAGCTTTCTTT. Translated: CSAGTASMNTEAFF.

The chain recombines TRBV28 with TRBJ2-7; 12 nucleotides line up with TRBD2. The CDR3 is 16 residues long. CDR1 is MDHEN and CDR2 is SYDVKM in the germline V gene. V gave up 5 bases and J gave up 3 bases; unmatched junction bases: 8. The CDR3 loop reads CASSRARTSGNYEQYF. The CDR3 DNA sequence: TGTGCCAGCAGTAGGGCCCGGACTAGCGGGAACTACGAGCAGTACTTC.

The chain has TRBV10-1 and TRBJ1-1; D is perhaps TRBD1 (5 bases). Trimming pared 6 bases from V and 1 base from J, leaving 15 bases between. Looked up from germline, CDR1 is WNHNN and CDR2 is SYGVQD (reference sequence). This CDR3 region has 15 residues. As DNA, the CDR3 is TGCGCCAGCAGCGGGTCGGGGGGGAAGAACACTGAAGCTTTCTTT. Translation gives CASSGSGGKNTEAFF.

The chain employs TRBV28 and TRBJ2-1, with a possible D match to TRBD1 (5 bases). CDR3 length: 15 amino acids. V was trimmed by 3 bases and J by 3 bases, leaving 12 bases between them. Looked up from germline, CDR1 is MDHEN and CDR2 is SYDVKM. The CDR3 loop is CASSLGTQGYNEQFF. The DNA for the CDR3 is TGTGCCAGCAGTTTGGGCACCCAGGGCTACAATGAGCAGTTCTTC.

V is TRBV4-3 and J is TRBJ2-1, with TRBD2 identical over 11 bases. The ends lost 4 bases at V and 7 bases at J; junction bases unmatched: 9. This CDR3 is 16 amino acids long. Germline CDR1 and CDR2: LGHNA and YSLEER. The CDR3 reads CASSPQMGLAVNEQFF. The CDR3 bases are TGCGCCAGCAGCCCTCAAATGGGACTAGCGGTGAATGAGCAGTTCTTC.

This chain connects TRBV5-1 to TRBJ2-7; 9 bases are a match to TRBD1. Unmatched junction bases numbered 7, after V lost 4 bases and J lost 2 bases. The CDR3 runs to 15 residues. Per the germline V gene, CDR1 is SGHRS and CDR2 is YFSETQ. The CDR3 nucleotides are TGCGCCAGCAGCACCGGACAGGGGCATGCCTACGAGCAGTACTTC. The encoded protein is CASSTGQGHAYEQYF.